This T cell receptor beta chain was documented in a study of cytomegalovirus exposure and HLA in healthy donors. Whole-study context: HLA-typed donors contributed around 85 million unique TCRs, which were held in an early data release. Study-wide results and caveats: Within an earlier analysis, most TCR beta V segments proved productive either about 90% or about 30% of the time. Sequencing depth across donors, presence/absence analyses assumed, was roughly uniform.

The PCR had 60 Vbeta and 13 Jbeta primers. Sequencing was performed with immunoSEQ multiplex PCR; in TCRdb, only in-frame clones are kept and a portion is missing. The data contain over 150,000 clones, 65% to 70% of them singletons. Donors were ostensibly healthy at sampling, although undocumented immune exposures were probable. In regard to this clone: Its antigen is unidentified.

The CDR3 contains 14 residues. In germline, CDR1 is MGHDK, CDR2 SYGVNS. V shed 5 bases and J 9 bases; nucleotides not matched to a gene: 4. V usage is TRBV25-1 and J usage is TRBJ2-3, with 14 nucleotides matching TRBD2. The sequenced material came from PBMCs. This receptor was obtained from a woman aged 18-29 years in good health and CMV-seropositive. This chain's CDR3 is CASSFGTSGRTQYF. The CDR3 DNA follows: TGTGCCAGCAGTTTCGGGACTAGCGGGAGAACGCAGTATTTT. Supplemented by reference TRBV25-1 and TRBJ2-3, the full variable domain reads EADIYQTPRYLVIGTGKKITLECSQTMGHDKMYWYQQDPGMELHLIHYSYGVNSTEKGDLSSESTVSRIRTEHFPLTLESARPSHTSQYLCASSFGTSGRTQYFGPGTRLTVL.